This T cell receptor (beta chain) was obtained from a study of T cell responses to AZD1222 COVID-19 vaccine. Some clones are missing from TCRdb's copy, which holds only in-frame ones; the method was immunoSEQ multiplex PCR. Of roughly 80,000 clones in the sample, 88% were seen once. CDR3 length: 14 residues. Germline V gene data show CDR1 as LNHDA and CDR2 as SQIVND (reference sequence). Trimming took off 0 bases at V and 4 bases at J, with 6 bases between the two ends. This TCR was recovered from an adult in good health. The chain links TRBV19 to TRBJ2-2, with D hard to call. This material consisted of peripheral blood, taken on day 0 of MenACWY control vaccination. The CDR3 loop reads CASSIEVVTGELFF. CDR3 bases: TGTGCCAGTAGTATAGAGGTAGTCACCGGGGAGCTGTTTTTT.